The entry below gives a single T cell receptor (beta chain) sequence along with its context. Its cognate antigen is unknown. Germline V gene sequence: CDR1 SGDLS, CDR2 YYNGEE. V trimming: 2 bases; J trimming: 4 bases; junction bases outside the gene matches: 3. The CDR3 spans 15 residues. The study reverse transcribed the entire isolated RNA, so it sequenced expressed TCRB transcripts. Profiled with immunoSEQ multiplex PCR; TCRdb holds only in-frame clones, not every one. The table includes some 250,000 clones, about 15% detected once. The entry originates in a study of beta chain features in type 1 diabetes. Study-wide background: There were around 110 million sorted cells examined across all samples. The study's findings and limits: When Type 1 diabetes patients were examined, their TCRB CDR3s proved moderately but significantly shorter in all four CD4+ subsets. For patients and controls alike, PCR might favor shorter templates to the same degree.

Sequenced: naive CD4+ T cells from blood. The chain joins TRBV9 to TRBJ2-3; 11 positions match TRBD2. This TCR came from a man aged 30-40 years with type 1 diabetes. CDR3: CASSVSSGRSDTQYF. CDR3 DNA sequence: TGTGCCAGCAGCGTCTCTAGCGGGAGGTCAGATACGCAGTATTTT.